These 17 T cell receptor beta chains were all obtained from the same sample, sequenced in a study of blood T cell repertoires in COVID-19. Only in-frame clones appear in the TCRdb table, and some are missing; sequencing was by immunoSEQ multiplex PCR. Of 150,000 to 200,000 clones listed, roughly 88% are singletons. Input material: peripheral blood. The receptors come from a woman in her fifties or sixties with acute or convalescent COVID-19.

Only a few counts were recorded for this clone. This chain links TRBV28 with TRBJ1-6; D ambiguous. The CDR3 sequence is 18 residues long. CDR1 and CDR2 (germline): MDHEN, SYDVKM. The V and J ends lost 5 bases and 2 bases respectively, with 19 bases between them. CDR3 in amino acids: CASSPVGGGSAYNSPLHF. The CDR3 coding sequence is TGTGCCAGCAGTCCGGTGGGAGGTGGGAGCGCCTATAATTCACCCCTCCACTTT.

CDR3 amino acids: CASSSGLAGFGLYF. In DNA, the CDR3 is TGTGCCAGCAGTTCGGGACTAGCGGGGTTCGGATTGTACTTC. The J gene is TRBJ2-7, the V gene TRBV6-2 or TRBV6-3; 13 bases map to TRBD2. The germline CDR1 and CDR2 sequences are MNHEY and SVGEGT. The CDR3 consists of 14 residues. Trimming cost V 4 bases and J 12 bases; bases outside gene matches: 9.

The rearrangement uses TRBV7-3 and TRBJ1-2; a weak D match, TRBD1 (5 bases). The CDR3 totals 15 residues. Germline values: CDR1 SGHTA, CDR2 FQGTGA. The ends were cut back, 2 bases at V and 3 bases at J, with 13 bases in the middle. CDR3 protein: CASSLYAGQDYGYTF. For the CDR3, the DNA is TGTGCCAGCAGCTTATATGCAGGGCAGGACTATGGCTACACCTTC.

V usage is TRBV15 and J usage is TRBJ2-7; 8 bases align to TRBD1. Germline values: CDR1 LNHNV, CDR2 YYDKDF (reference sequence). Losses at the gene ends were 0 bases for V and 7 bases for J; bases not matched to a gene: 5. CDR3 length: 14 residues. The CDR3 region is CATSRDRTGREQYF. The CDR3 DNA is TGTGCCACCAGCAGAGACCGGACAGGGAGGGAGCAGTACTTC.

V usage is TRBV10-3 and J usage is TRBJ2-2; D might be TRBD1 (5 bases). In germline, CDR1 is ENHRY, CDR2 SYGVKD. The CDR3 length is 16 residues. Trimming pared 6 bases from V and 2 bases from J, leaving 16 bases between. The CDR3 DNA is TGTGCCATCAGCTCGGCCGAACAGGTTAACACCGGGGAGCTGTTTTTT. Its protein product is CAISSAEQVNTGELFF.

The sample holds one count of this clone. This chain uses TRBV6-2 or TRBV6-3 with TRBJ2-7, with 12 bases aligning to TRBD2. The CDR3 is 15 amino acids. J lost 3 bases, V lost 5 bases, and 5 bases had no gene match. Germline assignment: CDR1 MNHEY and CDR2 SVGEGT. The DNA of the CDR3 is TGTGCCAGCAGTAGACTAGCGGGGGCCTACTACGAGCAGTACTTC. It specifies CASSRLAGAYYEQYF.

CDR3 DNA sequence: TGTGCCAGCAGTTACGACACGACCTCCTACGAGCAGTACTTC. Translating it yields CASSYDTTSYEQYF. This chain connects TRBV6-5 to TRBJ2-7, with D hard to call. V was cut by 2 bases and J by 0 bases, with 8 bases left in between. This CDR3 contains 14 residues. Germline V gives CDR1 MNHEY, CDR2 SVGAGI.

This clone was seen only a few times. The J gene is TRBJ2-7, the V gene TRBV10-2; no definite D call. Trimming left V 3 bases short and J 6 bases short, with 6 bases between. This CDR3 is built from 11 residues. From germline, CDR1 is WSHSY and CDR2 SAAADI. The CDR3 nucleotides are TGCGCCAGCAGTGACTGGAGCGAGCAGTACTTC. This gives the protein CASSDWSEQYF.

The chain employs TRBV19 and TRBJ2-5, with 10 positions matching TRBD2. The germline CDR1 and CDR2 sequences are LNHDA and SQIVND (reference sequence). The V segment lost 3 bases and the J segment 4 bases; nucleotides outside the gene matches: 11. The length of the CDR3 is 17 residues. The CDR3 loop is CASSIIAGGLVGETQYF. The DNA of the CDR3 is TGTGCCAGTAGTATCATAGCGGGGGGCTTGGTTGGAGAGACCCAGTACTTC.

The V call is TRBV7-2, the J call TRBJ2-5; tentative D call: TRBD1 (6 bases). CDR1 is SGHTA, CDR2 FQGNSA, per germline. V gave up 2 bases and J gave up 3 bases, with 13 bases separating them. This CDR3 region has 15 residues. CDR3 residues: CASSLTQGWEETQYF. In DNA, the CDR3 is TGTGCCAGCAGCTTAACGCAGGGGTGGGAAGAGACCCAGTACTTC. Filled out from reference TRBV7-2 and TRBJ2-5, the complete variable domain reads GAGVSQSPSNKVTEKGKDVELRCDPISGHTALYWYRQSLGQGLEFLIYFQGNSAPDKSGLPSDRFSAERTGGSVSTLTIQRTQQEDSAVYLCASSLTQGWEETQYFGPGTRLLVL.

This clone appeared a single time. The chain uses TRBV6-5 and TRBJ1-2; possible D gene TRBD1, 6 bases. The V gene's germline CDR1 is MNHEY and CDR2 SVGAGI. The CDR3 has 13 residues. The V and J ends lost 4 bases and 6 bases respectively, with 12 bases between them. In DNA form, the CDR3 reads TGTGCCAGCAGTTTGACAGGTCAGCATGGCTACACCTTC. This translates into CASSLTGQHGYTF.

The V and J genes are TRBV4-3 and TRBJ2-1, with 9 bases identical to TRBD2. V shed 3 bases and J 7 bases; nucleotides not matched to a gene: 25. Germline-derived CDR1 and CDR2 are LGHNA and YSLEER. This CDR3 contains 21 residues. CDR3 in amino acids: CASSQASLGMSGGYAWNEQFF. CDR3 sequence (DNA): TGCGCCAGCAGCCAGGCTAGCCTCGGGATGAGCGGGGGGTACGCCTGGAATGAGCAGTTCTTC.

The chain combines TRBV28 with TRBJ1-6, with D possibly matching TRBD1 (5 bases). CDR3 length: 16 residues. V was clipped by 3 bases and J by 5 bases, with 14 bases between them. Germline V lookup: CDR1 MDHEN, CDR2 SYDVKM. CDR3 residues: CASSLTAPNNNSPLHF. The CDR3 DNA follows: TGTGCCAGCAGTTTGACAGCTCCAAACAATAATTCACCCCTCCACTTT.

The rearrangement joins TRBV7-3 to TRBJ2-5, with 13 positions matching TRBD2. Germline V gene sequence: CDR1 SGHTA, CDR2 FQGTGA. This CDR3 has 16 amino acids. The V segment lost 5 bases and the J segment 0 bases; nucleotides outside the gene matches: 3. This chain's CDR3 is CASSTGLAGDQETQYF. CDR3 in DNA: TGTGCCAGCAGCACTGGACTAGCGGGGGACCAAGAGACCCAGTACTTC.

This chain links TRBV6-2 or TRBV6-3 with TRBJ1-5, with D perhaps matching TRBD1 (6 bases). The CDR3 covers 16 residues. Trimming shortened V by 0 bases and J by 7 bases, and 16 bases separated the two germline ends. In germline, CDR1 is MNHEY, CDR2 SVGEGT. As DNA, the CDR3 is TGTGCCAGCAGTTACTCATCGGCACAGGGATACCAGCCCCAGCATTTT. This gives the protein CASSYSSAQGYQPQHF.

The chain carries TRBV7-2 and TRBJ2-1; 8 nucleotides line up with TRBD2. V shed 1 base, J shed 9 bases, and the junction held 5 bases outside the gene matches. The CDR3 contains 14 residues. Per germline, CDR1 SGHTA and CDR2 FQGNSA. CDR3 DNA sequence: TGTGCCAGCAGCTTAGAGACCCTAGCGGGTGAGCAGTTCTTC. It codes for CASSLETLAGEQFF.

This chain connects TRBV3-1 (or the pseudogene TRBV3-2) to TRBJ2-2; possibly TRBD1 for D (5 bases). This CDR3 is built from 16 residues. The germline V gene has CDR1 LGHDT and CDR2 YNNKEL (reference sequence). The germline V and J ends were trimmed by 5 bases and 0 bases, with 13 bases remaining between them. The CDR3 nucleotides are TGTGCCAGCAGCACACCTCCAGGGCCGAACACCGGGGAGCTGTTTTTT. As protein: CASSTPPGPNTGELFF.